This TCR beta chain was identified in a study of T cell responses to AZD1222 COVID-19 vaccine. General study results and limits: Most donors were white British, females outnumbered males, and clonal diversity was possibly underestimated. Only a handful of AZD1222 recipients tested seropositive at baseline. The span of vaccine-associated CD4 TCRs extended across spike, with dominance at 160-218 and 743-854. Every sample of the repertoires postdated the peak T cell response.

The CDR3 contains 16 residues. Germline CDR1 LGHDT, CDR2 YNNKEL (reference sequence). The V gene lost 1 base and the J gene lost 4 bases, with 16 bases spanning the gap. With respect to this clone: Antigen specificity is unknown.

The assay was immunoSEQ multiplex PCR, and TCRdb's table has in-frame clones only and misses some. The table lists about 170,000 clones, about nine tenths of them singletons. The chain is built from TRBV3-1 (or the pseudogene TRBV3-2) and TRBJ1-2, with unresolved D. The material sequenced was peripheral blood, taken on day 0 of AZD1222 vaccination. This clonotype was sampled from an adult in good health. The CDR3 sequence is CASSQGAPGQSYGYTF. Here the CDR3 DNA reads TGTGCCAGCAGCCAAGGGGCCCCGGGCCAGAGCTATGGCTACACCTTC.